The clone carrying this T cell receptor (beta chain) was seen a few times. Template switching added a universal primer site, and cDNA bore unique molecular identifiers. TCRdb reprocessed the 5' RACE reads with MiXCR, giving one entry per CDR3 protein. The sample records 430,000 or so distinct CDR3 sequences, about 24% being singletons. This CDR3 spans 13 amino acids. V dropped 1 base and J dropped 2 bases, with 5 bases sitting between them. This sample was included in a study of identical twins. A further study also used this sample, focusing on T cells expressing NK-cell markers.

Sequenced input: CD4+ T cells sorted from blood. This TCR derives from a woman younger than 35 in good health. The genes are TRBV12-3 or TRBV12-4 and TRBJ2-5; D ambiguous. The CDR3 DNA reads TGTGCCAGCAGTTTAGTACAGCAAGAGACCCAGTACTTC. This sequence encodes CASSLVQQETQYF.